A selection of T cell receptor beta chains follows, all from one sample in a study of T cell clonotyping in hematopoietic cell transplantation. Assay: immunoSEQ multiplex PCR; the TCRdb copy retains only in-frame clones and omits some. The sample has 1,300 or so clones, around 90% seen once. Source: peripheral blood mononuclear cells, taken 180 days after allogeneic stem cell transplant. The receptor source for this set is a female patient between 50 and 59 years old who had an allogeneic stem cell transplant from an unrelated donor, so T cells may come from the graft donor. Some clones in this sample may be carry-over from other donors' samples. CDR3s include the opening cysteine and the closing phenylalanine or tryptophan. The D gene is left open where the match is weak. Clone size appears in some rows only: once, few, many, or a class for an expanded clone.

v_call,clone_size,j_call,d_call,cdr3_aa,cdr3_nt
TRBV14,-,TRBJ1-6,-,CASSRIGNSPLHF,TGTGCCAGCAGCCGGATAGGGAATTCACCCCTCCACTTT
TRBV27,-,TRBJ2-7,-,CASSVKGEYSYEQYF,TGTGCCAGCAGTGTGAAGGGGGAATACTCCTACGAGCAGTACTTC
TRBV10-1,few,TRBJ2-1,-,CASSEDSSYNEQFF,TGCGCCAGCAGTGAGGACAGCTCCTACAATGAGCAGTTCTTC
TRBV5-6,-,TRBJ1-1,-,CASSHTLGGAWGTEAFF,TGTGCCAGCAGCCACACCCTAGGGGGGGCATGGGGCACTGAAGCTTTCTTT
TRBV30,-,TRBJ2-5,-,CAWSGGIGTQYF,TGTGCCTGGAGTGGGGGGATTGGGACCCAGTACTTC
TRBV6-5,once,TRBJ2-7,-,CASSYSPVGTYEQYF,TGTGCCAGCAGTTACTCCCCGGTTGGGACCTACGAGCAGTACTTC
TRBV30,-,TRBJ2-7,-,CAWTDGGPYEQYF,TGTGCCTGGACCGATGGGGGTCCCTACGAGCAGTACTTC
TRBV6-5,-,TRBJ1-1,-,CASSFAGQGTEAFF,TGTGCCAGCAGTTTCGCAGGGCAGGGCACTGAAGCTTTCTTT
TRBV19,-,TRBJ2-5,-,CASSEAGFSGETQYF,TGTGCCAGTAGCGAAGCAGGGTTTTCGGGGGAGACCCAGTACTTC
TRBV30,-,TRBJ1-5,-,CAWSRNTGRNQPQHF,TGTGCCTGGAGTAGGAATACAGGAAGAAATCAGCCCCAGCATTTT
TRBV27,once,TRBJ1-5,-,CASRALHHGPQPQHF,TGTGCCAGCAGGGCCCTTCATCACGGGCCTCAGCCCCAGCATTTT
TRBV6-5,-,TRBJ1-3,-,CASSYSTGGNTIYF,TGTGCCAGCAGTTACTCGACTGGGGGAAACACCATATATTTT
TRBV14,-,TRBJ1-2,-,CASSLGLGYGYTF,TGTGCCAGCAGCCTAGGGTTAGGCTATGGCTACACCTTC
TRBV29-1,-,TRBJ2-7,TRBD1,CSVEDPGQGNDEQYF,TGCAGCGTTGAAGATCCGGGACAGGGGAACGACGAGCAGTACTTC
TRBV11-1,large,TRBJ1-1,-,CASSLRAGRNTEAFF,TGTGCCAGCAGCTTAAGGGCAGGGAGGAACACTGAAGCTTTCTTT
TRBV7-2,-,TRBJ1-3,-,CASSLAQGSSGNTIYF,TGTGCCAGCAGCTTAGCCCAGGGGTCCTCTGGAAACACCATATATTTT
TRBV11-2,-,TRBJ2-5,-,CASSLDLRMGGETQYF,TGTGCCAGCAGCTTAGACCTCCGGATGGGTGGAGAGACCCAGTACTTC
TRBV6-5,-,TRBJ2-2,-,CASSYQGSYTGELFF,TGTGCCAGCAGTTACCAGGGGTCGTACACCGGGGAGCTGTTTTTT
TRBV7-3,few,TRBJ1-5,-,CASSLVERLYSNQPQHF,TGTGCCAGCAGCTTAGTCGAGCGCCTGTATAGCAATCAGCCCCAGCATTTT
TRBV9,-,TRBJ2-7,TRBD1,CASSSGTGVYEQYF,TGTGCCAGCAGCTCCGGGACAGGGGTCTACGAGCAGTACTTC